This paragraph covers one T cell receptor (beta chain) sequence. Its cognate antigen is unknown. A read error may produce the germline difference seen at one junction end. Germline V gene sequence: CDR1 LNHNV, CDR2 YYDKDF (reference sequence). The CDR3 has 15 residues. CD4+ T cells that had been cultured provided DNA sequenced with the Oncomine TCR Beta short-read assay. TCRdb re-called the PCR reads with MiXCR, one entry per CDR3 protein. The sample yields some 11,000 distinct CDR3 sequences, 50% to 75% seen once. The treatment was: 10-day PBMC culture with coronavirus spike peptide pools or control peptides (ViraFEST assay). This specimen belongs to a study of vaccination and CD4 T cells after COVID-19.

This clonotype originated in a human donor who had recovered from COVID-19. The sequencing here drew on CD4+ T cells from blood, cultured in vitro, taken before SARS-CoV-2 vaccination. The V gene is TRBV15, the J gene TRBJ2-2, with 7 bases lining up with TRBD1. The CDR3 loop is CATSRNRGEAGEPFF. In nucleotides, the CDR3 is TGTGCCACCAGCAGGAACAGGGGTGAAGCCGGGGAGCCGTTTTTT.